Listed here are 11 T cell receptor beta chains from one sample, sequenced in a study of type 1 regulatory T cells. No antigen has been identified for these receptors. TCRdb reprocessed the reads via MiXCR and lists one record per CDR3 protein. Found here are fewer than 30,000 distinct CDR3 sequences, over 60% of them singletons; the top ten hold roughly 13%. Material for sequencing was cultured T cells, either the whole culture or a sorted T cell fraction (not recorded which). Subset here: Tr1-enriched cell product generated in vitro against host alloantigens. These receptors all come from a human donor in good health.

The chain links TRBV10-2 to TRBJ2-7; perhaps TRBD2 as D (6 bases). V lost 8 bases and J lost 3, with 17 bases in between. The CDR3 is made up of 14 amino acids. The germline CDR1 and CDR2 sequences are WSHSY and SAAADI. The DNA for the CDR3 is TGCGCCAGCGGCTGGACGGGAGAAGGCTACGAGCAGTACTTC. Protein product: CASGWTGEGYEQYF.

The V and J genes are TRBV11-3 and TRBJ1-4; D gene uncertain. Trimming left V 1 base short and J 1 base short, with 10 bases between. Germline CDR1 is SGHNT and CDR2 is YENEEA. The CDR3 runs to 16 residues. The CDR3 DNA reads as TGTGCCAGCAGCTTAGTAAACGGCGGAACTAATGAAAAACTGTTTTTT. Amino acids: CASSLVNGGTNEKLFF.

This clonotype came up a few times. This chain connects TRBV29-1 to TRBJ2-3; no clear D. The CDR3 runs 11 residues. CDR1 is SQVTM, CDR2 ANQGSEA, per germline. V shed 4 bases and J shed 2 bases, with 4 bases lying between them. CDR3 coding DNA: TGCAGCGTTGCCGACACAGATACGCAGTATTTT. The encoded protein is CSVADTDTQYF.

V is TRBV12-3 or TRBV12-4 and J is TRBJ1-3, with a tentative D call TRBD1 (6 bases). CDR3 length equals 14 residues. The V gene lost 6 bases and the J gene lost 1 base, with 10 bases spanning the gap. CDR3 in DNA: TGTGCCAGCAGACAGGGAACTTCTGGAAACACCATATATTTT. This gives the protein CASRQGTSGNTIYF.

The chain employs TRBV7-2 and TRBJ2-3; either TRBD1 or TRBD2 may fit D (5 bases each). CDR3 length equals 14 residues. The germline V gene has CDR1 SGHTA and CDR2 FQGNSA. V shed 4 bases and J shed 2 bases, with 10 bases lying between them. The DNA of the CDR3 is TGTGCCAGCAGCTCGGGACCATACACAGATACGCAGTATTTT. The encoded protein is CASSSGPYTDTQYF.

The rearrangement links TRBV20-1 to TRBJ1-6; D possibly corresponds to TRBD1 (6 bases). The CDR3 has 13 amino acids. Trimming took off 6 bases at V and 14 bases at J, with 20 bases between the two ends. From germline, CDR1 is DFQATT and CDR2 SNEGSKA (reference sequence). The chain's CDR3 is CSAPGHLDEALHF. CDR3 nucleotide sequence: TGCAGTGCACCGGGACACTTAGACGAGGCCCTCCACTTT.

This clonotype was counted once. The rearrangement uses TRBV7-9 and TRBJ2-1; no clear D. Germline loops: CDR1 SEHNR, CDR2 FQNEAQ (reference sequence). The CDR3 has 16 amino acids. The V gene lost 4 bases and the J gene lost 0 bases, with 13 bases spanning the gap. CDR3 sequence reads: CASSSLRSSSYNEQFF. CDR3 bases: TGTGCCAGCAGCTCCCTACGCTCGAGCTCCTACAATGAGCAGTTCTTC.

The chain carries TRBV5-1 and TRBJ2-5, with TRBD2 matching 10 bases. This CDR3 is built from 16 residues. V was pared by 0 bases and J by 4 bases, with 6 bases of the junction left unmatched. Germline V CDR1 and CDR2: SGHRS, YFSETQ. The CDR3 bases are TGCGCCAGCAGCTTGGTTGGGACTAGCGCGATAGAGACCCAGTACTTC. Protein sequence: CASSLVGTSAIETQYF.

CDR3: CSARVRRSQGEAFF. As DNA, the CDR3 is TGCAGTGCTAGAGTCCGACGGAGTCAGGGGGAAGCTTTCTTT. The chain couples TRBV20-1 to TRBJ1-1, with D maybe TRBD1 (6 bases). V lost 1 base and J 8 bases, leaving 17 bases between the germline ends. The CDR3 runs to 14 residues. CDR1 and CDR2 from the germline V gene are DFQATT and SNEGSKA (reference sequence).

The chain recombines TRBV15 with TRBJ1-2; D is uncertain. CDR3 length: 16 amino acids. Germline V CDR1 and CDR2: LNHNV, YYDKDF (reference sequence). The germline V and J ends were trimmed by 0 bases and 0 bases, with 11 bases remaining between them. The CDR3 coding sequence is TGTGCCACCAGCAGAGATCGGGAGGGCGCTAACTATGGCTACACCTTC. Translated, it gives CATSRDREGANYGYTF.

This clonotype was observed a handful of times. The chain has TRBV12-3 or TRBV12-4 and TRBJ2-1; D ambiguous. The ends were cut back, 6 bases at V and 1 base at J, with 10 bases in the middle. This CDR3 has 14 amino acids. CDR3 protein: CASSKIGSYNEQFF. The CDR3 DNA reads TGTGCCAGCAGCAAAATCGGATCCTACAATGAGCAGTTCTTC.